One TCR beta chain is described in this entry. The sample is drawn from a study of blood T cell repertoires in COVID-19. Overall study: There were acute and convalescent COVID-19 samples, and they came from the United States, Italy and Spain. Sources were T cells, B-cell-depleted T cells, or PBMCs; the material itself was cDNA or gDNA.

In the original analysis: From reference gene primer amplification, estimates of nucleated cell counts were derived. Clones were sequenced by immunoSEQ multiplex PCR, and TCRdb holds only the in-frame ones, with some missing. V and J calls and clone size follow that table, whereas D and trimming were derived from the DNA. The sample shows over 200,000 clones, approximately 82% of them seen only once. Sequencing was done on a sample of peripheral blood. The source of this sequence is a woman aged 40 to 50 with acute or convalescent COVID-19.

CDR3 loop: CASSWTGTGANVLTF. DNA of the CDR3: TGCGCCAGCAGCTGGACAGGGACTGGGGCCAACGTCCTGACTTTC. The chain uses TRBV5-1 and TRBJ2-6; 8 bases match TRBD1. Germline V gene lookup returns CDR1 SGHRS and CDR2 YFSETQ. Trimming at V came to 3 bases and at J to 2 bases, leaving 1 base not matched to a gene. The CDR3 length is 15 residues.